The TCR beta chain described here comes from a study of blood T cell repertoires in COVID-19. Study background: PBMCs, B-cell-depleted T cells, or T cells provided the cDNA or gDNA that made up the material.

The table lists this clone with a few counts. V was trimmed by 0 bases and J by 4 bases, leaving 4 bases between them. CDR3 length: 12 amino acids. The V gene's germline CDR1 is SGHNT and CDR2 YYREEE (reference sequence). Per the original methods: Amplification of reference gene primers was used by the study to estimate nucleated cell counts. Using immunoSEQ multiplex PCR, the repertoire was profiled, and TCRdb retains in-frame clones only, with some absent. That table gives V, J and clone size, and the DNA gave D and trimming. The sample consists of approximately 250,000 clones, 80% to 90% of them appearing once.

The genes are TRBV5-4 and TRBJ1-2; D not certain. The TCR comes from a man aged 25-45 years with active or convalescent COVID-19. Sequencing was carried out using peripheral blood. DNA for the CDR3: TGTGCCAGCAGCTTGGAGAGCTATGGCTACACCTTC. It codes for CASSLESYGYTF.